Described below is a single T cell receptor beta chain sequence and its context. Its target is unknown. Germline assignment: CDR1 GTSNPN and CDR2 SVGIG (reference sequence). V lost 4 bases and J lost 0, with 4 bases in between. The CDR3 has 12 amino acids. TCR alpha and beta CDR3 regions were amplified from RNA using iRepertoire nested multiplex PCR. For one-step reverse transcription and amplification, about 90-400 ng of tissue mRNA or PBMC total RNA was used. Via MiXCR, TCRdb re-called the multiplex PCR reads, giving one row per CDR3 protein. This sample yields roughly 190,000 distinct CDR3 sequences, of which more than 30% are seen a single time; about 19% belongs to the top ten. This record comes from a study of glioma-infiltrating T cells. General study points: Very few CDR3 sequences were shared between tissue and blood. Above-expected tissue-blood divergence occurred in all gliomas, most in low-grade ones.

The TCR originated in a human donor with low-grade glioma or glioblastoma, undergoing nonglioma brain surgery, or in good health (not recorded which). The chain employs TRBV30 and TRBJ1-3; the D is unclear. Sample: glioma tissue, nonneoplastic brain tissue, or PBMCs (not recorded which). The CDR3 is CAWTVSGNTIYF. CDR3 DNA sequence: TGTGCCTGGACAGTCTCTGGAAACACCATATATTTT.